This TCR beta chain was recorded in a study of blood T cell repertoires in COVID-19. Study-wide background: Collection of acute and convalescent COVID-19 samples took place in the United States, Italy and Spain. T cells, B-cell-depleted T cells, or PBMCs provided the cDNA or gDNA that served as material.

In the original analysis: Quantification of nucleated cells was approximated via reference gene primer amplification. Assay: immunoSEQ multiplex PCR; the TCRdb copy retains only in-frame clones and omits some. That table is the source of V, J and clone size, and D and trimming were worked out from the DNA. The sample holds approximately 55,000 clones, approximately 90% seen once. Germline V CDR1 and CDR2: SGHVS, FQNEAQ. This CDR3 is built from 16 residues. V lost 5 bases and J lost 3; bases outside the gene matches: 8. The sample comprised peripheral blood. This clonotype originated in a middle-aged man with acute or convalescent COVID-19. V and J are TRBV7-8 and TRBJ1-3; 9 bases are shared with TRBD1. The CDR3 bases are TGTGCCAGCAGCCCTCCGGGACAGGGTGGTGGAAACACCATATATTTT. Protein: CASSPPGQGGGNTIYF.